Here is one T cell receptor (beta chain) with its context. The source of the sample is a study of T-cell reconstitution after alpha-beta-depleted transplantation in children. TCRbeta library construction was performed incorporating unique molecular identifiers. One entry per CDR3 protein, called by TCRdb with MiXCR from the PCR reads. The sample consists of about 500,000 distinct CDR3 sequences, less than 35% of them appearing once. CDR1 is SGHTA and CDR2 is FQGNSA in the germline V gene. Trimming removed 1 base from V and 5 bases from J; junction bases left unmatched: 2. This CDR3 comprises 16 residues.

This clonotype was obtained from a human donor who donated a stem cell graft to a child with aplastic anemia. The input for sequencing was PBMCs from the stem cell graft donor, taken from the stem cell graft. This chain links TRBV7-2 with TRBJ2-5, with 15 nucleotides matching TRBD2. The CDR3, as DNA: TGTGCCAGCAGCTTAGGGGGACTAGCGGGAGGTGAGACCCAGTACTTC. It is translated as CASSLGGLAGGETQYF.